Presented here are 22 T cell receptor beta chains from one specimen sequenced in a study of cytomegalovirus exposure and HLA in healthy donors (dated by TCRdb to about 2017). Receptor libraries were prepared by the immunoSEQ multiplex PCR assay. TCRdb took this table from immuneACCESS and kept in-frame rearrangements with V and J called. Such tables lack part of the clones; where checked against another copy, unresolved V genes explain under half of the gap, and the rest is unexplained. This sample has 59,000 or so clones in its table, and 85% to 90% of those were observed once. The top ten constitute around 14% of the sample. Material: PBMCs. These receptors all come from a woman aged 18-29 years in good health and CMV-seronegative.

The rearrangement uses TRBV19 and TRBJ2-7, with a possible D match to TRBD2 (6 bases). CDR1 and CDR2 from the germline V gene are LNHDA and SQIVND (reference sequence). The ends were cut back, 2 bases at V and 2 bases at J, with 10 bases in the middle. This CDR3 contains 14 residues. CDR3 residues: CASSIRETTYEQYF. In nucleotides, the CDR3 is TGTGCCAGTAGTATACGGGAGACCACCTACGAGCAGTACTTC.

The DNA of the CDR3 is TGTGCCAGCAGTGAAGTAGGGGGAGGGAGGAGTACGCAGTATTTT. It encodes CASSEVGGGRSTQYF. The chain carries TRBV6-1 and TRBJ2-3; D might be TRBD2 (7 bases). This CDR3 is built from 15 residues. Germline V lookup: CDR1 MNHNS, CDR2 SASEGT. V lost 1 base and J lost 8, with 16 bases in between.

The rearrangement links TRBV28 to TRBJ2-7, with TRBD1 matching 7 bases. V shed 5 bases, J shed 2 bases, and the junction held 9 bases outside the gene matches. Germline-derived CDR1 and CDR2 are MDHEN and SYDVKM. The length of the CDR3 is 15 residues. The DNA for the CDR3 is TGTGCCAGCAGTCCCTTGACAGGGAAGGCCTACGAGCAGTACTTC. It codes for CASSPLTGKAYEQYF. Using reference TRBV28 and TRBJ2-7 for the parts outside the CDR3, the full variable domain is DVKVTQSSRYLVKRTGEKVFLECVQDMDHENMFWYRQDPGLGLRLIYFSYDVKMKEKGDIPEGYSVSREKKERFSLILESASTNQTSMYLCASSPLTGKAYEQYFGPGTRLTVT.

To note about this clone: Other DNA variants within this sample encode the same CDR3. CDR3 amino acids: CASSLGQGDTGELFF. The CDR3 DNA reads as TGTGCCAGCAGCTTGGGGCAGGGGGACACCGGGGAGCTGTTTTTT. The chain combines TRBV7-9 with TRBJ2-2, with 7 bases that match TRBD1. The CDR3 runs to 15 residues. Trimming at V came to 3 bases and at J to 3 bases, leaving 4 bases not matched to a gene. CDR1 and CDR2 from the germline V gene are SEHNR and FQNEAQ (reference sequence).

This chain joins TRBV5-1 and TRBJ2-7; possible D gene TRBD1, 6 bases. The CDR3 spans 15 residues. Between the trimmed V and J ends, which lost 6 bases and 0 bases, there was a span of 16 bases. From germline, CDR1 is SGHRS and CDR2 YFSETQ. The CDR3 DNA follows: TGCGCCAGCACCTCGGGACACCAAAGCTCCTACGAGCAGTACTTC. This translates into CASTSGHQSSYEQYF. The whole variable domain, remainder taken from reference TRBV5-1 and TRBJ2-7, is KAGVTQTPRYLIKTRGQQVTLSCSPISGHRSVSWYQQTPGQGLQFLFEYFSETQRNKGNFPGRFSGRQFSNSRSEMNVSTLELGDSALYLCASTSGHQSSYEQYFGPGTRLTVT.

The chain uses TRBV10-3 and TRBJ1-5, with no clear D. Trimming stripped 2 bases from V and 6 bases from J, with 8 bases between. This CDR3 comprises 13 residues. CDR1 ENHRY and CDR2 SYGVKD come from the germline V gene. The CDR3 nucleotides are TGTGCCATCAGTGAGAATCCGTCTCAGCCCCAGCATTTT. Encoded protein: CAISENPSQPQHF.

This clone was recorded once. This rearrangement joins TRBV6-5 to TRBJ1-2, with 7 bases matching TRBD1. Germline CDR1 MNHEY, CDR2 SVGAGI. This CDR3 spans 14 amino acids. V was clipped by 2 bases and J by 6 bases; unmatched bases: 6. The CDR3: CASSYARTGNGYTF. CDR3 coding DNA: TGTGCCAGCAGTTACGCCAGGACAGGAAATGGCTACACCTTC.

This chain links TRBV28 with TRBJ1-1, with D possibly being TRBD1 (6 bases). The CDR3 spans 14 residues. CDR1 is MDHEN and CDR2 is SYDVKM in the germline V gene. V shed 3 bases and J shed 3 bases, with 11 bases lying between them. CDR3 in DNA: TGTGCCAGCAGTTTCCGGCCAGGGGACACTGAAGCTTTCTTT. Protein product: CASSFRPGDTEAFF. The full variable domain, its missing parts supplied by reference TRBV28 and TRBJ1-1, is DVKVTQSSRYLVKRTGEKVFLECVQDMDHENMFWYRQDPGLGLRLIYFSYDVKMKEKGDIPEGYSVSREKKERFSLILESASTNQTSMYLCASSFRPGDTEAFFGQGTRLTVV.

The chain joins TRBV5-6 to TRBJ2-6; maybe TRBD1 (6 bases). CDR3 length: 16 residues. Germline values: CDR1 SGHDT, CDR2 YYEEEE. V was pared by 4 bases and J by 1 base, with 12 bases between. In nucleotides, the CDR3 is TGTGCCAGCAGCCTGGACAGTTTATCTGGGGCCAACGTCCTGACTTTC. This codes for CASSLDSLSGANVLTF.

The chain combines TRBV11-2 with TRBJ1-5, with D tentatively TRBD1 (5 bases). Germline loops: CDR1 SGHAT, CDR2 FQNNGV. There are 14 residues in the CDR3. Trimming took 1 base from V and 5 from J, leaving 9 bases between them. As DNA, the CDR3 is TGTGCCAGCAGCTTAGGTTTAGGGGATCAGCCCCAGCATTTT. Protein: CASSLGLGDQPQHF.

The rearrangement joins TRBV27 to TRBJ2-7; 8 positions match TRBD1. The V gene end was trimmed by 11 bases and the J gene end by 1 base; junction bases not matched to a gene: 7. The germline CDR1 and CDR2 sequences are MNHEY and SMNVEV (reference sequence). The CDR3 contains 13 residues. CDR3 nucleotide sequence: TGTGCCTCCCACCGGGACAGGTCCTACGAGCAGTACTTC. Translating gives CASHRDRSYEQYF.

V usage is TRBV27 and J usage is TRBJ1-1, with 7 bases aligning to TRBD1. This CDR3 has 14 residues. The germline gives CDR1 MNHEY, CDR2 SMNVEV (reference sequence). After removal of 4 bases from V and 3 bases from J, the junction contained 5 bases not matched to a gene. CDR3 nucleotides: TGTGCCAGCAGTTCAACAGGGGTTGACACTGAAGCTTTCTTT. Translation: CASSSTGVDTEAFF.

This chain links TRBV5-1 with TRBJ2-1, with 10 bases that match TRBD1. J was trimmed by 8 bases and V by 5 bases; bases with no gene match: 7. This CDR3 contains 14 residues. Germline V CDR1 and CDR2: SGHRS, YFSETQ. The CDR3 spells CASSRDRGVDEQFF. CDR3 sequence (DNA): TGCGCCAGCAGTCGGGACAGGGGTGTCGATGAGCAGTTCTTC.

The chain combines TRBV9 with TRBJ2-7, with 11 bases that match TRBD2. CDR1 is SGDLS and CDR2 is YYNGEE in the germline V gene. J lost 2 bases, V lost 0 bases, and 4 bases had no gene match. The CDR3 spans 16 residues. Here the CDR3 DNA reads TGTGCCAGCAGCGTAGGGTCTAGCGGGGGGACCTACGAGCAGTACTTC. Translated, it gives CASSVGSSGGTYEQYF.

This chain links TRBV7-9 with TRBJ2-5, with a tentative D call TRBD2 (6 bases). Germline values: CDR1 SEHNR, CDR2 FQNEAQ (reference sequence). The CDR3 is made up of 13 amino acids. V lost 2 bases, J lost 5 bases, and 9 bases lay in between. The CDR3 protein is CASSLWGEETQYF. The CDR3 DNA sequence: TGTGCCAGCAGCTTATGGGGGGAGGAGACCCAGTACTTC.

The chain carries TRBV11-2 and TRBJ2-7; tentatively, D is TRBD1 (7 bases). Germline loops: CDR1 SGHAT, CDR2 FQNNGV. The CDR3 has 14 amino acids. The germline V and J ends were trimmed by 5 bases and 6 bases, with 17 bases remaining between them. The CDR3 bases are TGTGCCAGCAGCCCCGGGACAGCGGGCCTCGAGCAGTACTTC. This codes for CASSPGTAGLEQYF.

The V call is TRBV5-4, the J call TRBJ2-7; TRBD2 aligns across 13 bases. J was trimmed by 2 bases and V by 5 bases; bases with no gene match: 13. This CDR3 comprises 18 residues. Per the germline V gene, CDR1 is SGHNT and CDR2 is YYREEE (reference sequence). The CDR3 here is CASRPGLAGAASAYEQYF. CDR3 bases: TGTGCCAGCAGACCAGGACTAGCGGGGGCTGCCTCGGCCTACGAGCAGTACTTC.

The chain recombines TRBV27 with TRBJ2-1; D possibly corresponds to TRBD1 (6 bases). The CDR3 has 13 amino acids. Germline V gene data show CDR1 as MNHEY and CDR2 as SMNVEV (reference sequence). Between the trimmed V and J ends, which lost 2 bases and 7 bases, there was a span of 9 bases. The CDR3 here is CASSLNRVNEQFF. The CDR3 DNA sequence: TGTGCCAGCAGTTTAAACAGGGTAAATGAGCAGTTCTTC.

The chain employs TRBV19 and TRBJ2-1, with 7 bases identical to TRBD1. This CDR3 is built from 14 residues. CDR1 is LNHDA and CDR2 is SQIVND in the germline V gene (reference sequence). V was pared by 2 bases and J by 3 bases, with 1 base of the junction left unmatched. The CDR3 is CASSIQGDYNEQFF. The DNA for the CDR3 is TGTGCCAGTAGTATACAGGGGGACTACAATGAGCAGTTCTTC.

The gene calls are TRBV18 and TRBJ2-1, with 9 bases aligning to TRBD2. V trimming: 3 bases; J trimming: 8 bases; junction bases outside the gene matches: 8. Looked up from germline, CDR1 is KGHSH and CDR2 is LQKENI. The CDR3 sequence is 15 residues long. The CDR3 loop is CASSPRASGVYEQFF. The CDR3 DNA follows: TGTGCCAGCTCACCGCGGGCTAGCGGGGTTTATGAGCAGTTCTTC.

The CDR3 DNA is TGTGCCAGCTCGCAACAGGGATTTGGAAACACCATATATTTT. Its protein is CASSQQGFGNTIYF. The chain links TRBV18 to TRBJ1-3; maybe TRBD1 (6 bases). V lost 6 bases, J lost 3 bases, and 12 bases lay in between. The V gene's germline CDR1 is KGHSH and CDR2 LQKENI. The CDR3 runs to 14 residues.

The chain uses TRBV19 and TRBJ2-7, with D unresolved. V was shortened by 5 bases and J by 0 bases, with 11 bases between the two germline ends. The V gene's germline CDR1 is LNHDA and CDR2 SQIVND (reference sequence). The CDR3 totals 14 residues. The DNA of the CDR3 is TGTGCCAGTAGTGTAGCATTGAGCTCCTACGAGCAGTACTTC. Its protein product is CASSVALSSYEQYF.